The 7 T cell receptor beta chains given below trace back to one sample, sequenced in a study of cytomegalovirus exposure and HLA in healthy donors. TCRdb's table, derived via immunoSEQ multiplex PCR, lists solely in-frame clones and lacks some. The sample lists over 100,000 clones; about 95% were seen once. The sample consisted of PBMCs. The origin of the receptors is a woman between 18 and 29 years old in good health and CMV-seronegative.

The CDR3 nucleotides are TGCGCCAGCAGCCAAGTCTCCGGGACAGAGACCTACGAGCAGTACTTC. It yields the protein CASSQVSGTETYEQYF. The rearrangement links TRBV4-1 to TRBJ2-7; 7 bases map to TRBD1. This CDR3 region has 16 residues. Germline trimming cut 1 base from V and 2 bases from J; bases unmatched to any gene: 8. Germline assignment: CDR1 MGHRA and CDR2 YSYEKL.

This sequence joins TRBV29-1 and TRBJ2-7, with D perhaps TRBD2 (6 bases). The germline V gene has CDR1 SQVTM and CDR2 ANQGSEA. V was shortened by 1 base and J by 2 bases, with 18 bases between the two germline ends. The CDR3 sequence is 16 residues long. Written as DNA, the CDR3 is TGCAGCGTTGAAGGCGATAGCGGTCCCACCCCCTACGAGCAGTACTTC. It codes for CSVEGDSGPTPYEQYF.

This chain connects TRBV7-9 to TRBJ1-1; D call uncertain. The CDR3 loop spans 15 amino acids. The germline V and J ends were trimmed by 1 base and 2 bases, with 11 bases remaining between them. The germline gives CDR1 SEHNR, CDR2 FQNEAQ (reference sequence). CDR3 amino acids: CASSLVGNSNTEAFF. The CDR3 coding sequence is TGTGCCAGCAGCTTAGTTGGTAACAGCAACACTGAAGCTTTCTTT.

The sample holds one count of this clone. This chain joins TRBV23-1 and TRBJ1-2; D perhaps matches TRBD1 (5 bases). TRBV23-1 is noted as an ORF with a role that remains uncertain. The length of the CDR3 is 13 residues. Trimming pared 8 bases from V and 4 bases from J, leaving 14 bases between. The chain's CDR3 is CASPLTEGYGYTF. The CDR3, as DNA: TGCGCCAGCCCCTTGACAGAAGGCTATGGCTACACCTTC.

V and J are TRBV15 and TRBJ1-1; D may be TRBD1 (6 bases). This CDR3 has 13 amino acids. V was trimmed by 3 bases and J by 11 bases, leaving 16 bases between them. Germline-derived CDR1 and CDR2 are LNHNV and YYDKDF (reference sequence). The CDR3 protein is CATSRSDSPKAFF. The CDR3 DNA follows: TGTGCCACCAGCAGGTCGGACAGTCCAAAGGCTTTCTTT.

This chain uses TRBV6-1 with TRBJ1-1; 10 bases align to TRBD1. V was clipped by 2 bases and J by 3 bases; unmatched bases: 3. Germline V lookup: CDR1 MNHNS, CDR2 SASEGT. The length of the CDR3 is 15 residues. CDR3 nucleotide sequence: TGTGCCAGCAGTGAATGGACAGGGGGTGACACTGAAGCTTTCTTT. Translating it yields CASSEWTGGDTEAFF.

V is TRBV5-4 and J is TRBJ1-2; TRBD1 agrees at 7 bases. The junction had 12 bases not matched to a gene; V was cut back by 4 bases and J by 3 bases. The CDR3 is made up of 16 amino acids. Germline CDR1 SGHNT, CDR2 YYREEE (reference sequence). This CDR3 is CASSGRTGESYYGYTF. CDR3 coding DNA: TGTGCCAGCAGCGGGCGAACAGGGGAATCGTACTATGGCTACACCTTC.